This TCR beta chain was captured in a study of T cell changes during pregnancy in multiple sclerosis. This CDR3 comprises 17 residues. Trimming removed 0 bases at V and 7 bases at J, with 21 bases between. Germline CDR1 and CDR2: LNHDA and SQIVND (reference sequence). The table came from immunoSEQ multiplex PCR; TCRdb's copy has only in-frame clones and leaves some out. The sample lists tens of thousands of clones, more than 85% occurring once. This specimen was CD4+ T cells from peripheral blood mononuclear cells, taken after pregnancy. The chain is built from TRBV19 and TRBJ2-5; D is perhaps TRBD2 (6 bases). The TCR originated in a female donor in good health, enrolled as a control in a pregnancy study. The CDR3: CASSIELASTYGLTQYF. The CDR3 nucleotides read TGTGCCAGTAGTATAGAGCTAGCGAGCACTTATGGTCTGACCCAGTACTTC.